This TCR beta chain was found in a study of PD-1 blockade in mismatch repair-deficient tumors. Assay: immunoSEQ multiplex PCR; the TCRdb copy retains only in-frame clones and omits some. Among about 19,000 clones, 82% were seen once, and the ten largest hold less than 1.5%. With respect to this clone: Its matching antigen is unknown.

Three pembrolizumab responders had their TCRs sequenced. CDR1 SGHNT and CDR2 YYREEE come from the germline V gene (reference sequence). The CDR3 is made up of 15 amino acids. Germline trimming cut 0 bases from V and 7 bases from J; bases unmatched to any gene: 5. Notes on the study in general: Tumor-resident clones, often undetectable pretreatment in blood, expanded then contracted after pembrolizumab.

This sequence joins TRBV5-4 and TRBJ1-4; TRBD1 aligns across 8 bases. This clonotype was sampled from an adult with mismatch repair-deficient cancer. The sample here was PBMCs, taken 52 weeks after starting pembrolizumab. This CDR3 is CASSLGTGNSEKLFF. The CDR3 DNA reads TGTGCCAGCAGCTTGGGGACAGGGAATAGTGAAAAACTGTTTTTT.